The text below deals with one TCR beta chain. The antigen is undetermined. The data derive from a study of T cells after yellow fever vaccination. Points from the study as a whole: The secondary response showed a weaker magnitude and a faster peak, day 5 versus 15.

MiXCR, applied by TCRdb to the 5' RACE reads, yields one record per CDR3 protein. The table lists just over 250,000 distinct CDR3 sequences, approximately 5.2% of them singletons. Trimming stripped 1 base from V and 10 bases from J, with 19 bases between. This CDR3 region has 15 residues. The V gene's germline CDR1 is SGHTA and CDR2 FQGTGA. The genes are TRBV7-3 and TRBJ1-2; D ambiguous. This sample comprised CD4+ T cells sorted from PBMCs, obtained on the day of the yellow fever booster vaccination. The sequence came from a young man who received the YFV17D yellow fever vaccine. CDR3 coding DNA: TGTGCCAGCAGCTTAAATGGTAATGACGGCCGGGACTACACCTTC. This gives the protein CASSLNGNDGRDYTF.